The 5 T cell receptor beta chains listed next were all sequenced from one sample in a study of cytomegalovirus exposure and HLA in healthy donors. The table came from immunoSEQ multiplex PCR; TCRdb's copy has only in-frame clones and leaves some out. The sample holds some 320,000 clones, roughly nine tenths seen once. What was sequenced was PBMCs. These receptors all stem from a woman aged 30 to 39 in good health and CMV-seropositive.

The CDR3 bases are TGTGCCTGGAGTGGGGTCAGGTTCATCTATGGCTACACCTTC. Translating it yields CAWSGVRFIYGYTF. This chain joins TRBV30 and TRBJ1-2, with D unclear. The CDR3 consists of 14 residues. Trimming cost V 1 base and J 4 bases, with 13 bases left between them. Per germline, CDR1 GTSNPN and CDR2 SVGIG (reference sequence).

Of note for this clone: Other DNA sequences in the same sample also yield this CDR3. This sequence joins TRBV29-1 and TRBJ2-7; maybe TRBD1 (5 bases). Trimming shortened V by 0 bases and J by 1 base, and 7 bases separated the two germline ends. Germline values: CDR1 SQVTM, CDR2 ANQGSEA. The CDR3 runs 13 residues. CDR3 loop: CSVEDQGSYEQYF. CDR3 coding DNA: TGCAGCGTTGAAGACCAGGGTTCCTACGAGCAGTACTTC.

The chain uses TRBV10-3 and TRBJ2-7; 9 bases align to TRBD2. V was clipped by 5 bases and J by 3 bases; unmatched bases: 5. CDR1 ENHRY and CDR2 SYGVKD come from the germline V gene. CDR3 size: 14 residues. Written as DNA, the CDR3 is TGTGCCATCAGTTATACTAGCGGGTACTACGAGCAGTACTTC. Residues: CAISYTSGYYEQYF.

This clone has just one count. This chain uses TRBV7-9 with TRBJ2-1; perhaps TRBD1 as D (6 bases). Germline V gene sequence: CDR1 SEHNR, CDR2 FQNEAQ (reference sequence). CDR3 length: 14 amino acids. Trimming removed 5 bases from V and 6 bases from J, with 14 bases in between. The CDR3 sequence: CASSLTSGVNEQFF. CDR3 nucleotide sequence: TGTGCCAGCAGCCTCACTTCAGGGGTCAATGAGCAGTTCTTC.

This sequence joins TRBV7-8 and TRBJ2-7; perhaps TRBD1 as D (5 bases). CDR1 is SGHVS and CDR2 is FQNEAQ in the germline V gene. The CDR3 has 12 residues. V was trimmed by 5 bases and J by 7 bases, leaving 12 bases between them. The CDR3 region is CASSARGLEQYF. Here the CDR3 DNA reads TGTGCCAGCAGCGCTAGGGGTTTGGAGCAGTACTTC.